The clone carrying this TCR beta chain was observed many times. The authors amplified TCR beta CDR3 from genomic DNA using two-round multiplex PCR. First-round PCR amplification was performed with primers specific to each TRBV and TRBJ gene. There were universal primers used in the second PCR round. TCRdb used MiXCR to reprocess the multiplex PCR reads, holding one entry per CDR3 protein. The sample records approximately 30,000 distinct CDR3 sequences, more than 25% being singletons. The data derive from a study of prognosis after radiotherapy for stage I lung cancer. Across the whole study: Oligometastatic NSCLC after surgical resection of the primary tumor was present in roughly 5 patients, while newly diagnosed primary stage I lung tumors were present in approximately 15.

Trimming shortened V by 8 bases and J by 9 bases, and 8 bases separated the two germline ends. This CDR3 region has 10 residues. The V gene's germline CDR1 is MNHEY and CDR2 SMNVEV (reference sequence). The rearrangement links TRBV27 to TRBJ2-1; D possibly uses TRBD1 or TRBD2 (5 bases each). The source was PBMCs, collected before or after stereotactic body radiation therapy (not recorded which). The origin of this receptor is a donor at least 50 years old with non-small cell lung cancer. The CDR3 sequence: CASGGAEQFF. CDR3 sequence (DNA): TGTGCCAGCGGGGGTGCTGAGCAGTTCTTC.